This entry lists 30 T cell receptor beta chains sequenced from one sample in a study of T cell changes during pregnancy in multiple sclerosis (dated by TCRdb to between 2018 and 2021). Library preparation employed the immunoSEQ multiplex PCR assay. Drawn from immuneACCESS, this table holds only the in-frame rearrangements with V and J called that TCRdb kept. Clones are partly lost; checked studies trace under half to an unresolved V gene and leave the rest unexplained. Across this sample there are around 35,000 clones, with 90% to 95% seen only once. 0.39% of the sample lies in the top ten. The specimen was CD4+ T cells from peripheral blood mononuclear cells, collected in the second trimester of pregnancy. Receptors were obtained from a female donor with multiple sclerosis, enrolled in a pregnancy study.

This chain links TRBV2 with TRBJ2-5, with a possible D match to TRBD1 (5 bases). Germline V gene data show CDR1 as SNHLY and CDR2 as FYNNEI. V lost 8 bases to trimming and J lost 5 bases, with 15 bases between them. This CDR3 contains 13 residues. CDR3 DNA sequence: TGTGCCAGCCGGCAAGGGGCACAGGAGACCCAGTACTTC. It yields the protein CASRQGAQETQYF.

CDR3 coding DNA: TGTGCCAGCAGTTTTATTCGACTAGCGGGGGCTTACAATGAGCAGTTCTTC. Protein sequence: CASSFIRLAGAYNEQFF. This sequence joins TRBV27 and TRBJ2-1; 12 nucleotides match TRBD2. Trimming removed 3 bases from V and 4 bases from J; junction bases left unmatched: 7. CDR1 MNHEY and CDR2 SMNVEV come from the germline V gene (reference sequence). The CDR3 sequence is 17 residues long.

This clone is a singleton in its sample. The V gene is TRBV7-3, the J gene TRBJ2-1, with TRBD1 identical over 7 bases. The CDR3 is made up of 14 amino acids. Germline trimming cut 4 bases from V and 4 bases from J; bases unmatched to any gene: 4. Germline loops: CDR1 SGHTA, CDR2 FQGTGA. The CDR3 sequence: CASSYGTEYNEQFF. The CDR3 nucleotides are TGTGCCAGCAGCTATGGGACAGAGTACAATGAGCAGTTCTTC.

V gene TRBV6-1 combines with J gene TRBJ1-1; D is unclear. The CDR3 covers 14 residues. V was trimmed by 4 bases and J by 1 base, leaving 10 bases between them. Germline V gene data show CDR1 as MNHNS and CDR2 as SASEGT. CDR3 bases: TGTGCCAGCAGTGTACAGACAAGGAACACTGAAGCTTTCTTT. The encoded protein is CASSVQTRNTEAFF.

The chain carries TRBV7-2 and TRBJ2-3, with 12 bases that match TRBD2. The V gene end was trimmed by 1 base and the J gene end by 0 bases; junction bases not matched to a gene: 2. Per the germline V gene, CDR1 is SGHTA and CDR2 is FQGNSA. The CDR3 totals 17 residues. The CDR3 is CASSLVGTSGSTDTQYF. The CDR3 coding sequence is TGTGCCAGCAGCTTAGTGGGGACTAGCGGGAGCACAGATACGCAGTATTTT.

The CDR3 nucleotides are TGTGCCATTGGGGACAGGACGAACACTGAAGCTTTCTTT. Protein product: CAIGDRTNTEAFF. J is TRBJ1-1 and V is TRBV10-3, with TRBD1 matching over 8 bases. J lost 1 base, V lost 9 bases, and 4 bases had no gene match. The CDR3 totals 13 residues. Germline loops: CDR1 ENHRY, CDR2 SYGVKD.

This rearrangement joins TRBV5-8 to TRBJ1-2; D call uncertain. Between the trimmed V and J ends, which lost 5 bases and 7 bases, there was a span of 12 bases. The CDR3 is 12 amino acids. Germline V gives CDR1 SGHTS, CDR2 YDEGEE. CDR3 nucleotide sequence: TGTGCCAGCAGTCGCAGACTCCGTGGCTACACCTTC. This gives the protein CASSRRLRGYTF.

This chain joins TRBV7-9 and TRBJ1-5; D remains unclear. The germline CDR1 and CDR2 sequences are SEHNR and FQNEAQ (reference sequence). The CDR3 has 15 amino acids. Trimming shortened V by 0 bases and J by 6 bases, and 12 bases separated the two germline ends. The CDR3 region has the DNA TGTGCCAGCAGCTTAGCTCCGGATTCGGGTCAGCCCCAGCATTTT. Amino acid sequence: CASSLAPDSGQPQHF. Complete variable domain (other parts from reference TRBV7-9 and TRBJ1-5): DTGVSQNPRHKITKRGQNVTFRCDPISEHNRLYWYRQTLGQGPEFLTYFQNEAQLEKSRLLSDRFSAERPKGSFSTLEIQRTEQGDSAMYLCASSLAPDSGQPQHFGDGTRLSIL.

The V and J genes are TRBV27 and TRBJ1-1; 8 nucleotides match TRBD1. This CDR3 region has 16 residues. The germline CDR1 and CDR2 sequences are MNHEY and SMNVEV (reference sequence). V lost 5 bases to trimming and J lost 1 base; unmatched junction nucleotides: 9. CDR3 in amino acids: CASSPILGTGNTEAFF. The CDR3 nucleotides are TGTGCCAGCAGTCCGATATTGGGGACAGGGAACACTGAAGCTTTCTTT.

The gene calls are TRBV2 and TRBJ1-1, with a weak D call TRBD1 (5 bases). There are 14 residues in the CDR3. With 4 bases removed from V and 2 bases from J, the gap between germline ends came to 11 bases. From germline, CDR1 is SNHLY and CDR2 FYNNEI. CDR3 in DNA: TGTGCCAGCAGTGGAGACAGATACAACACTGAAGCTTTCTTT. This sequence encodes CASSGDRYNTEAFF.

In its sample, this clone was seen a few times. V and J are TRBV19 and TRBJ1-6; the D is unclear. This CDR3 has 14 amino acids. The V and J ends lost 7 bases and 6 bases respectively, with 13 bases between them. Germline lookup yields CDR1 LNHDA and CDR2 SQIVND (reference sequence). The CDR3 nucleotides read TGTGCCAGTAAGGTGATCTCGGGTAATTCACCCCTCCACTTT. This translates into CASKVISGNSPLHF.

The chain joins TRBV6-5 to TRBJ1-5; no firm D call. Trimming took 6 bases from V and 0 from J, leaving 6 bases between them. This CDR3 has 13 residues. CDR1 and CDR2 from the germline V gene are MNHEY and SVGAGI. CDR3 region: CASSQDSNQPQHF. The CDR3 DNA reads TGTGCCAGCAGCCAGGATAGCAATCAGCCCCAGCATTTT.

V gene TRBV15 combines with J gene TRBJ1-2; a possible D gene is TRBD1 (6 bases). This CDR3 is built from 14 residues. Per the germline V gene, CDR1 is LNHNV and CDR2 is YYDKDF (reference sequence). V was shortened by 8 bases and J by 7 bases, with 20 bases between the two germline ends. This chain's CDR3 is CATFNPGQPAGYTF. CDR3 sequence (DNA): TGTGCCACCTTCAACCCGGGACAACCGGCTGGCTACACCTTC.

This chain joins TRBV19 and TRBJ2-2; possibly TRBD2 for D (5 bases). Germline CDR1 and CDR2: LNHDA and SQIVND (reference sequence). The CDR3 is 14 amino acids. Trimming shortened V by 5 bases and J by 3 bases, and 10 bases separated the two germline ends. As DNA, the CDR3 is TGTGCCAGTAGTCATATCGGGGACACCGGGGAGCTGTTTTTT. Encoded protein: CASSHIGDTGELFF.

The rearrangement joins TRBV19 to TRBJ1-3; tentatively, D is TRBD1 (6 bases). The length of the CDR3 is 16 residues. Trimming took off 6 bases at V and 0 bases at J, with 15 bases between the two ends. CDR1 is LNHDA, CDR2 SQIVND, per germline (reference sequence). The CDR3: CASRPRTANSGNTIYF. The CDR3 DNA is TGTGCCAGTAGACCCAGGACAGCGAACTCTGGAAACACCATATATTTT.

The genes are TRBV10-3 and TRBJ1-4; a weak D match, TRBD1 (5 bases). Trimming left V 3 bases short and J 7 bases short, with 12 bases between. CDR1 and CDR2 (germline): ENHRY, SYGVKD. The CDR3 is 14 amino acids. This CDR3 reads CAISDPGEGEKLFF. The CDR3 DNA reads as TGTGCCATCAGTGATCCGGGGGAGGGTGAAAAACTGTTTTTT.

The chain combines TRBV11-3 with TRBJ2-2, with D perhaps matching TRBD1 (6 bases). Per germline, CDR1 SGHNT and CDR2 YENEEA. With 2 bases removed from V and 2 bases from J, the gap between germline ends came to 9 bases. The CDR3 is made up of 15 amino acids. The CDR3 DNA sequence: TGTGCCAGCAGCTTACCAGGGGTTAACACCGGGGAGCTGTTTTTT. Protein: CASSLPGVNTGELFF.

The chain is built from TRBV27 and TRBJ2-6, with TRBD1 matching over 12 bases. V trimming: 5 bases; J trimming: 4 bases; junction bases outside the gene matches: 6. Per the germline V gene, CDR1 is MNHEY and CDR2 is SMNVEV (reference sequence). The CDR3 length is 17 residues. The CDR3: CASSPGQGAPGANVLTF. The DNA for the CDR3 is TGTGCCAGCAGTCCGGGACAGGGGGCGCCCGGGGCCAACGTCCTGACTTTC.

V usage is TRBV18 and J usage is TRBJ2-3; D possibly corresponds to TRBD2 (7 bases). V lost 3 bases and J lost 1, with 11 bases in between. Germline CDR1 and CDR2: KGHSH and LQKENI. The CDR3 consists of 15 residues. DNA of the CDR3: TGTGCCAGCTCACCTGCGGGGGCACGCACAGATACGCAGTATTTT. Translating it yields CASSPAGARTDTQYF. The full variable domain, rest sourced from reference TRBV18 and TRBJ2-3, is NAGVMQNPRHLVRRRGQEARLRCSPMKGHSHVYWYRQLPEEGLKFMVYLQKENIIDESGMPKERFSAEFPKEGPSILRIQQVVRGDSAAYFCASSPAGARTDTQYFGPGTRLTVL.

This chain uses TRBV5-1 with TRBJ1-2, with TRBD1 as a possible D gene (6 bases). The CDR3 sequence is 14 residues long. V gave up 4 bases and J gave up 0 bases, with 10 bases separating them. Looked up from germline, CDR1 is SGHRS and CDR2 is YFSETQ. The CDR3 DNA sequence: TGCGCCAGCAGCCTGGACAGATCTAACTATGGCTACACCTTC. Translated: CASSLDRSNYGYTF.

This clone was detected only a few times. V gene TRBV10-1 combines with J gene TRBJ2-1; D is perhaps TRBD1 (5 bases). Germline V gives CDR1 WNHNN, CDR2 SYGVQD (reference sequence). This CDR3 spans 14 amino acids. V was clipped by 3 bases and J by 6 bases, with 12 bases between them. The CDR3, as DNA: TGCGCCAGCAGTGAAGTCTGGGGCGGCAATGAGCAGTTCTTC. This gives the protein CASSEVWGGNEQFF.

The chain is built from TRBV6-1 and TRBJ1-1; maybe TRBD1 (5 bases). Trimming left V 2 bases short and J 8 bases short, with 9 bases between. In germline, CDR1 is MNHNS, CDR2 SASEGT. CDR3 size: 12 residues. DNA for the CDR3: TGTGCCAGCAGTGAAAGAAGACAGGAAGCTTTCTTT. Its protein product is CASSERRQEAFF.

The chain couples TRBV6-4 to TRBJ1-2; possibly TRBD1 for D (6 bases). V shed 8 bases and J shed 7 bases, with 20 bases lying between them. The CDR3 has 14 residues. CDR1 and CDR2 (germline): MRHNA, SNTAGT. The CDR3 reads CASSVEQGSPGYTF. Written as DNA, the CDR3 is TGTGCCAGCTCCGTTGAACAGGGAAGCCCTGGCTACACCTTC.

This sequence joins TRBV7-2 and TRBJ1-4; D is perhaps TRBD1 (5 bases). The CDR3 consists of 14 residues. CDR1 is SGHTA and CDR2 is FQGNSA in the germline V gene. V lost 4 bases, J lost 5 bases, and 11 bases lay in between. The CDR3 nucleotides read TGTGCCAGCAGCTCCCGGAGGGGAAATGAAAAACTGTTTTTT. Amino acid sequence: CASSSRRGNEKLFF.

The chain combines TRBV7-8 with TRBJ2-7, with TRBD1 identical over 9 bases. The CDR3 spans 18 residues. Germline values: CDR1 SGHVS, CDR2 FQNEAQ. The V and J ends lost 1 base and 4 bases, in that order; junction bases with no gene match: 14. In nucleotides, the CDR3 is TGTGCCAGCAGCTTAGAGGGACAGGGTACCGGGAGTATGTACGAGCAGTACTTC. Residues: CASSLEGQGTGSMYEQYF.

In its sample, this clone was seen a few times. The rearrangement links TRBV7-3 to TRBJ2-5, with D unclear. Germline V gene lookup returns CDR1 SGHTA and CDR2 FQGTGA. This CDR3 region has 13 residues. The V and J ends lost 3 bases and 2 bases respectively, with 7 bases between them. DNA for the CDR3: TGTGCCAGCAGCTTGCACGGGCAAGAGACCCAGTACTTC. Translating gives CASSLHGQETQYF.

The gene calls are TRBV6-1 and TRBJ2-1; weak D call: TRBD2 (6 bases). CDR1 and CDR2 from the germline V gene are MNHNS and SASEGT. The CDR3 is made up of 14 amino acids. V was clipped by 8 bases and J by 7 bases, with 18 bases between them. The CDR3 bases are TGTGCCAGCCGAGCGGTCCAGGGAGGAAATGAGCAGTTCTTC. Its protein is CASRAVQGGNEQFF.

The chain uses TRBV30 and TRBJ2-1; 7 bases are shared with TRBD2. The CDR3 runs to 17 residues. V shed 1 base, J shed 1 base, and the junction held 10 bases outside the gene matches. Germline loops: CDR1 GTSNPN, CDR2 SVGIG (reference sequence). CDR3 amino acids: CAWSAGMVAGSYNEQFF. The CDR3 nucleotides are TGTGCCTGGAGTGCCGGGATGGTAGCGGGTTCCTACAATGAGCAGTTCTTC.

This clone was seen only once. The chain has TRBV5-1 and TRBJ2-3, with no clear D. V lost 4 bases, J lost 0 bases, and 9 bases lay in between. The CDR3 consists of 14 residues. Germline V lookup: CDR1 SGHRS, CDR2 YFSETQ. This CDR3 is CASSLDSSTDTQYF. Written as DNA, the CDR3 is TGCGCCAGCAGCCTCGACTCTAGCACAGATACGCAGTATTTT. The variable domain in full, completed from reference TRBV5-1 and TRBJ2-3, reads KAGVTQTPRYLIKTRGQQVTLSCSPISGHRSVSWYQQTPGQGLQFLFEYFSETQRNKGNFPGRFSGRQFSNSRSEMNVSTLELGDSALYLCASSLDSSTDTQYFGPGTRLTVL.

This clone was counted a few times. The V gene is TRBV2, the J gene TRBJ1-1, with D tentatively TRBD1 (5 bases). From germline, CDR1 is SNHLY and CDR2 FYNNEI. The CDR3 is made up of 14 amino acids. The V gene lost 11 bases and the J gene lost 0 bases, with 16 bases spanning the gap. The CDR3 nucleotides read TGTGCCCTAAGGGGCGGGACGTTGAACACTGAAGCTTTCTTT. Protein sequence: CALRGGTLNTEAFF. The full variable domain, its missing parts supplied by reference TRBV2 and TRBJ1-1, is EPEVTQTPSHQVTQMGQEVILRCVPISNHLYFYWYRQILGQKVEFLVSFYNNEISEKSEIFDDQFSVERPDGSNFTLKIRSTKLEDSAMYFCALRGGTLNTEAFFGQGTRLTVV.